These 21 T cell receptor beta chains came from one sample sequenced in a study of blood T cell repertoires in COVID-19. Generated by immunoSEQ multiplex PCR, the TCRdb table keeps only in-frame clones and is missing some. The sample lists under 350,000 clones, approximately 86% seen once, with around 4.4% in the top ten. Sequencing input: PBMCs or T cells enriched from blood (not recorded which). The source is a middle-aged woman with acute COVID-19.

The gene calls are TRBV4-3 and TRBJ2-3; D is unresolved. The CDR3 length is 16 residues. V lost 5 bases to trimming and J lost 1 base, with 16 bases between them. Germline-derived CDR1 and CDR2 are LGHNA and YSLEER. For the CDR3, the DNA is TGCGCCAGCAGCATCGGGTCTAGTAAGGGCACAGATACGCAGTATTTT. It yields the protein CASSIGSSKGTDTQYF.

The rearrangement uses TRBV5-4 and TRBJ1-5; perhaps TRBD1 as D (5 bases). The V end lost 4 bases, the J end lost 1 base, and 21 bases lay between the germline ends. The CDR3 has 18 amino acids. CDR1 and CDR2 (germline): SGHNT, YYREEE (reference sequence). CDR3 coding DNA: TGTGCCAGCAGCGCGGTTTCCGGACAACAAACGAGCAATCAGCCCCAGCATTTT. It codes for CASSAVSGQQTSNQPQHF.

The gene calls are TRBV6-2 or TRBV6-3 and TRBJ2-5, with 16 bases identical to TRBD2. The CDR3 runs 18 residues. Germline V lookup: CDR1 MNHEY, CDR2 SVGEGT. V lost 6 bases and J lost 2; bases outside the gene matches: 9. CDR3 protein: CASSRGTSGGARQETQYF. As DNA, the CDR3 is TGTGCCAGCAGCCGCGGGACTAGCGGGGGGGCCCGTCAAGAGACCCAGTACTTC.

V is TRBV28 and J is TRBJ1-5; the D is unclear. Germline V gene data show CDR1 as MDHEN and CDR2 as SYDVKM. V was shortened by 1 base and J by 2 bases, with 9 bases between the two germline ends. The CDR3 is 15 amino acids. In DNA, the CDR3 is TGTGCCAGCAGTTTATTTAGGCAGGGCAATCAGCCCCAGCATTTT. It specifies CASSLFRQGNQPQHF. Complete variable domain (other parts from reference TRBV28 and TRBJ1-5): DVKVTQSSRYLVKRTGEKVFLECVQDMDHENMFWYRQDPGLGLRLIYFSYDVKMKEKGDIPEGYSVSREKKERFSLILESASTNQTSMYLCASSLFRQGNQPQHFGDGTRLSIL.

This sequence joins TRBV7-2 and TRBJ2-7; 9 bases are a match to TRBD2. Germline values: CDR1 SGHTA, CDR2 FQGNSA. The V gene end was trimmed by 1 base and the J gene end by 6 bases; junction bases not matched to a gene: 7. The CDR3 is made up of 15 amino acids. The CDR3 DNA follows: TGTGCCAGCAGCTTAGATGTGCTAGCGGGAACCGAGCAGTACTTC. It codes for CASSLDVLAGTEQYF.

J is TRBJ1-1 and V is TRBV7-9, with 8 bases lining up with TRBD1. The germline CDR1 and CDR2 sequences are SEHNR and FQNEAQ (reference sequence). The CDR3 runs to 15 residues. V dropped 4 bases and J dropped 0; count of bases not matched to a gene: 4. Here the CDR3 reads CASSSQGAVNTEAFF. The CDR3 DNA reads TGTGCCAGCAGCTCTCAGGGGGCAGTGAACACTGAAGCTTTCTTT.

This clone was observed at least ten times. The genes are TRBV7-9 and TRBJ2-3; 8 bases agree with TRBD2. The CDR3 runs 14 residues. CDR1 and CDR2 (germline): SEHNR, FQNEAQ (reference sequence). After removal of 1 base from V and 10 bases from J, the junction contained 7 bases not matched to a gene. CDR3 sequence (DNA): TGTGCCAGCAGCTTAGGAAATAGCGGGACACCGCAGTATTTT. Translating it yields CASSLGNSGTPQYF.

The chain carries TRBV4-1 and TRBJ1-1; the D is unclear. This CDR3 is built from 15 residues. Trimming cost V 0 bases and J 2 bases, with 10 bases left between them. CDR1 and CDR2 from the germline V gene are MGHRA and YSYEKL. The CDR3 region is CASSQEYSVNTEAFF. CDR3 DNA: TGCGCCAGCAGCCAAGAGTACTCCGTAAACACTGAAGCTTTCTTT.

In its sample, this clone was seen once. The V gene is TRBV10-3, the J gene TRBJ1-2; 7 bases map to TRBD1. This CDR3 is 13 amino acids long. Germline trimming cut 3 bases from V and 8 bases from J; bases unmatched to any gene: 6. The V gene's germline CDR1 is ENHRY and CDR2 SYGVKD. The CDR3 is CAISERQGGGYTF. CDR3 coding DNA: TGTGCCATCAGTGAAAGACAGGGTGGCGGCTACACCTTC.

The CDR3 loop is CASSLGPPETQYF. CDR3 bases: TGTGCCAGCAGCCTGGGCCCTCCTGAGACCCAGTACTTC. This chain uses TRBV7-8 with TRBJ2-5; D not resolved. The V gene lost 5 bases and the J gene lost 5 bases, with 12 bases spanning the gap. Per germline, CDR1 SGHVS and CDR2 FQNEAQ. The CDR3 loop spans 13 amino acids.

This clone was seen a handful of times. The V gene is TRBV19, the J gene TRBJ1-4; D might be TRBD1 (6 bases). The CDR3 has 12 residues. Germline CDR1 and CDR2: LNHDA and SQIVND (reference sequence). The V and J ends lost 6 bases and 12 bases respectively, with 14 bases between them. In nucleotides, the CDR3 is TGTGCCAGTAGCCGATTACAGGGTGAACTGTTTTTT. Protein: CASSRLQGELFF.

This chain connects TRBV2 to TRBJ2-3; 13 bases fit TRBD2. V lost 6 bases and J lost 5; bases outside the gene matches: 8. The CDR3 consists of 16 residues. Germline CDR1 and CDR2: SNHLY and FYNNEI. In DNA, the CDR3 is TGTGCCAGCAGGGCAACTAGCGGGGGGGCCTTAGATACGCAGTATTTT. It encodes CASRATSGGALDTQYF.

This chain uses TRBV18 with TRBJ2-7; 7 nucleotides agree with TRBD2. Losses at the gene ends were 2 bases for V and 2 bases for J; bases not matched to a gene: 9. The V gene's germline CDR1 is KGHSH and CDR2 LQKENI. The CDR3 is made up of 16 amino acids. The CDR3 coding sequence is TGTGCCAGCTCACCAGTTGCGCCTAGCGGAACCTACGAGCAGTACTTC. Protein sequence: CASSPVAPSGTYEQYF. Based on the CDR3 plus reference TRBV18 and TRBJ2-7, the full variable domain is NAGVMQNPRHLVRRRGQEARLRCSPMKGHSHVYWYRQLPEEGLKFMVYLQKENIIDESGMPKERFSAEFPKEGPSILRIQQVVRGDSAAYFCASSPVAPSGTYEQYFGPGTRLTVT.

The CDR3 nucleotides are TGCGCCAGCAGCTCCGGGACACTGAACACTGAAGCTTTCTTT. Translated: CASSSGTLNTEAFF. The rearrangement joins TRBV5-1 to TRBJ1-1; a possible D gene is TRBD1 (6 bases). Germline-derived CDR1 and CDR2 are SGHRS and YFSETQ. The CDR3 consists of 14 residues. V was cut by 3 bases and J by 0 bases, with 9 bases left in between.

The chain recombines TRBV6-4 with TRBJ2-2, with D possibly TRBD1 on 6 matching bases. The germline CDR1 and CDR2 sequences are MRHNA and SNTAGT. This CDR3 has 15 residues. Trimming left V 6 bases short and J 4 bases short, with 15 bases between. The CDR3 loop is CASSEQGSGTGELFF. DNA for the CDR3: TGTGCCAGCAGCGAACAGGGTTCGGGCACCGGGGAGCTGTTTTTT.

The chain is built from TRBV7-9 and TRBJ1-3; D is unclear. The CDR3 has 13 residues. Germline lookup yields CDR1 SEHNR and CDR2 FQNEAQ (reference sequence). V lost 1 base, J lost 9 bases, and 10 bases lay in between. The chain's CDR3 is CASSLGPDVTIYF. CDR3 nucleotide sequence: TGTGCCAGCAGCTTAGGCCCAGATGTCACCATATATTTT.

The chain is built from TRBV5-5 and TRBJ1-1, with a possible D match to TRBD1 (5 bases). Germline values: CDR1 SGHKS, CDR2 YYEKEE (reference sequence). Trimming stripped 5 bases from V and 4 bases from J, with 12 bases between. This CDR3 has 13 residues. CDR3 sequence: CASRAGLGTEAFF. CDR3 sequence (DNA): TGTGCCAGCAGGGCAGGGCTAGGCACTGAAGCTTTCTTT.

The genes are TRBV4-1 and TRBJ2-6; 8 bases fit TRBD2. There are 20 residues in the CDR3. The germline V gene encodes CDR1 MGHRA and CDR2 YSYEKL. Losses at the gene ends were 4 bases for V and 2 bases for J; bases not matched to a gene: 16. The DNA for the CDR3 is TGCGCCAGCAGCCCGACGCGATCCGGGACGGGAGGGGCTGGGGCCAACGTCCTGACTTTC. Its translation is CASSPTRSGTGGAGANVLTF.

In this sample, this clone turned up once. CDR3 sequence (DNA): TGTGCCAGCAGCCTCAGACAGGGGGGGTACAATGAGCAGTTCTTC. Translating it yields CASSLRQGGYNEQFF. The V gene is TRBV2, the J gene TRBJ2-1, with 9 bases fitting TRBD1. CDR1 is SNHLY and CDR2 is FYNNEI in the germline V gene. The CDR3 has 15 amino acids. The V segment lost 6 bases and the J segment 4 bases; nucleotides outside the gene matches: 7.

The genes are TRBV28 and TRBJ2-1; TRBD2 aligns across 10 bases. The J segment lost 7 bases and the V segment lost 7 bases, leaving 13 bases of the junction unmatched. Germline CDR1 MDHEN, CDR2 SYDVKM. The length of the CDR3 is 16 residues. The CDR3 sequence is CASTTPAGGPFNEQFF. CDR3 bases: TGTGCCAGCACCACGCCAGCGGGAGGGCCCTTTAATGAGCAGTTCTTC.

The V gene is TRBV27, the J gene TRBJ1-1; TRBD1 aligns across 7 bases. V dropped 5 bases and J dropped 1; count of bases not matched to a gene: 13. CDR1 and CDR2 from the germline V gene are MNHEY and SMNVEV (reference sequence). CDR3 length equals 17 residues. The CDR3 loop reads CASSPIQGRGANTEAFF. DNA of the CDR3: TGTGCCAGCAGTCCGATACAGGGGCGGGGAGCGAACACTGAAGCTTTCTTT.